A selection of T cell receptor beta chains follows, all from one sample in a study of blood T cell repertoires in COVID-19. Profiling relied on immunoSEQ multiplex PCR, and the TCRdb table lists in-frame clones only, not all of them. The sample includes 210,000 or so clones, 88% of them seen just once. Sequenced material: peripheral blood. Every receptor here comes from a woman in her sixties with acute or convalescent COVID-19. Both conserved end residues are part of each CDR3. Each record gives: D gene, V gene, clone size, J gene, CDR3 DNA, CDR3 protein. D genes are given only for firm matches. Where a row states a size, it is once, few, many or the class of an expanded clone; other rows omit it.

.	TRBV7-6	.	TRBJ2-1	TGTGCCAGCAGCTTAGTAGCGGAACCAAGGGAGCAGTTCTTC	CASSLVAEPREQFF
.	TRBV6-4	.	TRBJ2-2	TGTGCCAGCAGTCACGCACAGAACACCGGGGAGCTGTTTTTT	CASSHAQNTGELFF
TRBD2	TRBV5-6	.	TRBJ2-1	TGTGCCAGCAGCCCGGGAACTAGCGGGTATAGAAATTACAATGAGCAGTTCTTC	CASSPGTSGYRNYNEQFF
.	TRBV19	few	TRBJ1-1	TGTGCCAGTAGTATTCGGGTGAACACTGAAGCTTTCTTT	CASSIRVNTEAFF
TRBD2	TRBV7-2	.	TRBJ2-2	TGTGCCAGCAGCTTAAAACGGACTAGCGGGAGGGCTGTCGGGGAGCTGTTTTTT	CASSLKRTSGRAVGELFF
.	TRBV5-8	.	TRBJ2-7	TGTGCCAGCAGCTACGCGGGCTACTCCTACGAGCAGTACTTC	CASSYAGYSYEQYF
.	TRBV4-3	.	TRBJ2-7	TGCGCCAGCAGCCAGGGTACCGGGAACTACGAGCAGTACTTC	CASSQGTGNYEQYF
TRBD2	TRBV19	.	TRBJ2-1	TGTGCCAGTAGTACCTCAGAGACTAGCGGGAGTTCCAATGAGCAGTTCTTC	CASSTSETSGSSNEQFF
.	TRBV6-5	.	TRBJ2-7	TGTGCCAGCAGTCCCTCCGGGAGAACGTACGAGCAGTACTTC	CASSPSGRTYEQYF
TRBD2	TRBV19	.	TRBJ2-3	TGTGCCAGTAGTATTAGACTAGCGGGGACTAGCACAGATACGCAGTATTTT	CASSIRLAGTSTDTQYF
.	TRBV19	.	TRBJ1-5	TGTGCCAGTAATGGCTGGGCTAGGGGGATCGTTCAGCCCCAGCATTTT	CASNGWARGIVQPQHF
TRBD1	TRBV7-2	.	TRBJ1-4	TGTGCCAGCAGCGCATTCCGGGACAGGGAGAAACTGTTTTTT	CASSAFRDREKLFF
.	TRBV3-1/TRBV3-2	.	TRBJ2-7	TGTGCCAGCAGCCAAGGGCGGGGATCCTACGAGCAGTACTTC	CASSQGRGSYEQYF
.	TRBV18	.	TRBJ2-2	TGTGCCAGCTCACCGGTTCAGGGCCTGATCGGGGAGCTGTTTTTT	CASSPVQGLIGELFF
TRBD1	TRBV2	.	TRBJ1-4	TGTGCCAGCAGTCTACAGGGGGCTAGGAATGAAAAACTGTTTTTT	CASSLQGARNEKLFF
.	TRBV29-1	.	TRBJ1-2	TGCAGCGTTGAAGATCGGGGGGGGTCGCAAGGCTACACCTTC	CSVEDRGGSQGYTF
TRBD2	TRBV19	few	TRBJ2-5	TGTGCCAGTAGTACCGGGACTAGCGCGGTTAAAGAGACCCAGTACTTC	CASSTGTSAVKETQYF
.	TRBV4-1	.	TRBJ1-5	TGCGCCAGCAGCCAAGATCAGCCGGGGTTTAATCAGCCCCAGCATTTT	CASSQDQPGFNQPQHF
TRBD1	TRBV19	once	TRBJ1-2	TGTGCCAGTAGTCCGAGGGGACAGGCGACTAACTATGGCTACACCTTC	CASSPRGQATNYGYTF
.	TRBV6-5	.	TRBJ1-2	TGTGCCAGCAGTTATGGTAAGGGGCGGAATGGCTACACCTTC	CASSYGKGRNGYTF
TRBD2	TRBV19	.	TRBJ2-3	TGTGCCAGTAGTATAGTGGGCGGGAGTTGGAAAAATACGCAGTATTTT	CASSIVGGSWKNTQYF
.	TRBV25-1	.	TRBJ2-5	TGTGCCAGCAGTGGCGACAGGACCACGGTGGAGACCCAGTACTTC	CASSGDRTTVETQYF
.	TRBV7-2	.	TRBJ2-5	TGTGCCAGCAGCTTAGTTTCCGGCGGCCTAACCCAAGAGACCCAGTACTTC	CASSLVSGGLTQETQYF